Sequencing of this T cell receptor (beta chain) was carried out in a study of control samples from healthy donors and cancer patients. V was clipped by 4 bases and J by 3 bases, with 19 bases between them. This CDR3 contains 16 residues. Germline-derived CDR1 and CDR2 are SGHRS and YFSETQ. Profiling relied on immunoSEQ multiplex PCR, and the TCRdb table lists in-frame clones only, not all of them. This sample has around 190,000 clones, with around nine tenths found just once. This clone was seen a single time. This clonotype was obtained from a man aged 25 to 40 in good health. The chain combines TRBV5-1 with TRBJ1-2; tentatively, D is TRBD1 (6 bases). Sequencing was done on a sample of blood. The CDR3 is CASSPLSGGLDYGYTF. In DNA, the CDR3 is TGCGCCAGCAGCCCCCTTTCCGGGGGCCTAGACTATGGCTACACCTTC.